This entry is about one T cell receptor beta chain. As yet, its antigen is unknown. The naive CD8 fraction comprised CD45RO-negative cells positively selected for CCR7 and excluded terminally differentiated effector memory CD45RA+ cells. These data come from a study of shared clonotypes between healthy human individuals. Study observations and caveats: The naive CD4 repertoires of a handful of donors were compared, and around 5.1% of clonotypes were shared.

Sequencing was performed with immunoSEQ multiplex PCR; in TCRdb, only in-frame clones are kept and a portion is missing. The repertoire has hundreds of thousands of clones, about 95% of them found once; the top ten carry over 0.095%. Germline CDR1 reads MNHEY; CDR2 reads SVGAGI. V lost 9 bases and J 9 bases, leaving 12 bases between the germline ends. The CDR3 loop spans 11 amino acids. This TCR was sampled from a woman aged 25 to 39 in good health. Sequenced: naive CD8+ T cells sorted from blood. This chain joins TRBV6-5 and TRBJ2-1; a possible D gene is TRBD1 (6 bases). The CDR3 DNA reads as TGTGCCAGTTCGATGGGGGCTGAGCAGTTCTTC. Its translation is CASSMGAEQFF.